This TCR beta chain was recovered during a study of T cells in Graves' hyperthyroidism and ophthalmopathy. Template material for amplifying TCR beta CDR3 regions consisted of RNA transcripts. An initial round of RT-PCR targeting the TCR CDR3 relied on the HTBI primer set. TCRdb used MiXCR to reprocess the multiplex PCR reads, holding one entry per CDR3 protein. Altogether around 580,000 distinct CDR3 sequences are present, over 15% being singletons, with the ten largest covering under 20%. CDR1 and CDR2 from the germline V gene are MNHEY and SVGAGI. This CDR3 is 16 amino acids long. V shed 5 bases, J shed 4 bases, and the junction held 10 bases outside the gene matches. To note about this clonotype: A much larger clone lies one base from this, so it may be a read error.

This rearrangement joins TRBV6-5 to TRBJ2-3; 9 nucleotides agree with TRBD2. The clonotype comes from a woman under 30 with Graves' hyperthyroidism. The sequenced sample consisted of blood. The CDR3 DNA is TGTGCCAGCAGTCACACCTGGCGGGGGGGAGCAGATACGCAGTATTTT. Encoded protein: CASSHTWRGGADTQYF.